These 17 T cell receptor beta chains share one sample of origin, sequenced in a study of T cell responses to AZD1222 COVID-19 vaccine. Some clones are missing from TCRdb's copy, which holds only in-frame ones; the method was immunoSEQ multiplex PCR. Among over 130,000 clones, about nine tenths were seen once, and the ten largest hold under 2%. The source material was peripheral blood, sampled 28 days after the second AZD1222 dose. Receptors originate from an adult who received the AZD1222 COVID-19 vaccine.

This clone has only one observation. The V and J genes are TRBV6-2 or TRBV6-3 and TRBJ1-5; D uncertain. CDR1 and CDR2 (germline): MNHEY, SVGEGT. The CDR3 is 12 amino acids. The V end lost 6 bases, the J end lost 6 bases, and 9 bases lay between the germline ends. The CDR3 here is CASSSDGQPQHF. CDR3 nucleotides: TGTGCCAGCAGCTCTGACGGTCAGCCCCAGCATTTT.

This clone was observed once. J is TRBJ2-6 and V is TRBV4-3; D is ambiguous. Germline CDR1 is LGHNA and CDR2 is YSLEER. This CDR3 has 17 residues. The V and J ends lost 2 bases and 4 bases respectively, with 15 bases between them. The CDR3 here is CASSQLVRSAGANVLTF. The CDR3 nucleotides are TGCGCCAGCAGCCAATTGGTGCGCTCGGCGGGGGCCAACGTCCTGACTTTC.

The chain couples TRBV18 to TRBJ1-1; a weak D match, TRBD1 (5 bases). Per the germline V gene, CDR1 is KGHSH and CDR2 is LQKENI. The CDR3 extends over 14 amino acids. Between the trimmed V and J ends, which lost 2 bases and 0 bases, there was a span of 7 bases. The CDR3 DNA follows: TGTGCCAGCTCACCAAGGGGCATGAACACTGAAGCTTTCTTT. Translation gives CASSPRGMNTEAFF.

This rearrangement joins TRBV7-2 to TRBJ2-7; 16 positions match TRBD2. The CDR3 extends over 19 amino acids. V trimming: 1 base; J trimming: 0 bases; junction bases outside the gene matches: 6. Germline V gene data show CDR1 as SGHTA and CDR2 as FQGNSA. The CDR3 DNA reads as TGTGCCAGCAGCTTAGAGGGACTAGCGGGAGGGTCGAGCTCCTACGAGCAGTACTTC. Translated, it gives CASSLEGLAGGSSSYEQYF.

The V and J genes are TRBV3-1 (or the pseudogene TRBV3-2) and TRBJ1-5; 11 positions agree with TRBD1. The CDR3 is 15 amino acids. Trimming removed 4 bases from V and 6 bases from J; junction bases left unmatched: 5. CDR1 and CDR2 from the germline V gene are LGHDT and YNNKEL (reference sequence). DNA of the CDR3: TGTGCCAGCAGCCTCGGGACAGGGGGTGGTCAGCCCCAGCATTTT. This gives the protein CASSLGTGGGQPQHF.

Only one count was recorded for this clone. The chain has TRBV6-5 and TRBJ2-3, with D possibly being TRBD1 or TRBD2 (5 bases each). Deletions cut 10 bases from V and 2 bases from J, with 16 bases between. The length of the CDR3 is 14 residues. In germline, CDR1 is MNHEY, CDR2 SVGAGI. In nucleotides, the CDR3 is TGTGCCACCGCCCTGGGGGATGCCACAGATACGCAGTATTTT. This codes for CATALGDATDTQYF.

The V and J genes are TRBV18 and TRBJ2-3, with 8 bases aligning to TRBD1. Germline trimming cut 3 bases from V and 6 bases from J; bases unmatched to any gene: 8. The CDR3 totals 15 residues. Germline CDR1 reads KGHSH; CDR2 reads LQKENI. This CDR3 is CASSPGQGIMDTQYF. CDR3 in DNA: TGTGCCAGCTCACCCGGACAGGGAATCATGGATACGCAGTATTTT.

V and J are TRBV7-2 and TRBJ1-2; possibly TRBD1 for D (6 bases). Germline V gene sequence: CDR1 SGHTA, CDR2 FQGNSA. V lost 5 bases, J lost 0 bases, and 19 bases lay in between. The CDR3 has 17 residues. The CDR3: CASSPFSTGTSNYGYTF. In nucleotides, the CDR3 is TGTGCCAGCAGCCCCTTTTCGACAGGAACCTCTAACTATGGCTACACCTTC.

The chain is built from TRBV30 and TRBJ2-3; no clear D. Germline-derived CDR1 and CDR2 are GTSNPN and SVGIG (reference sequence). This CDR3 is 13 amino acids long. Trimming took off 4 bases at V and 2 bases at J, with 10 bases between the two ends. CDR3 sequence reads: CAWTRRFTDTQYF. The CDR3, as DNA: TGTGCCTGGACTAGGAGATTCACAGATACGCAGTATTTT.

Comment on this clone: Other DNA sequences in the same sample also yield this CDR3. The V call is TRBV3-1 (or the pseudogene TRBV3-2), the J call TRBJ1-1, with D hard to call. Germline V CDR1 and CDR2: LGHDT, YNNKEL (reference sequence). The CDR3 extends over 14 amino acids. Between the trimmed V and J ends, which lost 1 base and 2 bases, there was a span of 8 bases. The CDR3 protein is CASSQVKGNTEAFF. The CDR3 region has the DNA TGTGCCAGCAGCCAAGTTAAGGGAAACACTGAAGCTTTCTTT.

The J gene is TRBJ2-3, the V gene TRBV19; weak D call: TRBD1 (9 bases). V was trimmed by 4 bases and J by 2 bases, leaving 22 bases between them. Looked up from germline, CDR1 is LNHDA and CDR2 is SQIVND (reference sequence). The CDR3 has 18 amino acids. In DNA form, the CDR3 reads TGTGCCAGTAGTAACCGACAGGGGGGGGGACTAGTCACAGATACGCAGTATTTT. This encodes CASSNRQGGGLVTDTQYF. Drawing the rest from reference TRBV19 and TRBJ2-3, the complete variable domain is DGGITQSPKYLFRKEGQNVTLSCEQNLNHDAMYWYRQDPGQGLRLIYYSQIVNDFQKGDIAEGYSVSREKKESFPLTVTSAQKNPTAFYLCASSNRQGGGLVTDTQYFGPGTRLTVL.

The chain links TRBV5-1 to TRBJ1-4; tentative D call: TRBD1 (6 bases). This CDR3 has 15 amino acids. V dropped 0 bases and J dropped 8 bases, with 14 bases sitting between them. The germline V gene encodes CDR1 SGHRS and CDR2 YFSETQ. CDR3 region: CASSLAARGGEKLFF. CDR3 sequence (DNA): TGCGCCAGCAGCTTGGCCGCCAGGGGAGGCGAAAAACTGTTTTTT. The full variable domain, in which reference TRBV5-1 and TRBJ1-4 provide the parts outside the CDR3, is KAGVTQTPRYLIKTRGQQVTLSCSPISGHRSVSWYQQTPGQGLQFLFEYFSETQRNKGNFPGRFSGRQFSNSRSEMNVSTLELGDSALYLCASSLAARGGEKLFFGSGTQLSVL.

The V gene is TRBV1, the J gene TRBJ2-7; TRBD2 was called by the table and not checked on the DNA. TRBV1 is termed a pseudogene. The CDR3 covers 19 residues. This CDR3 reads CTSSSLPGLAGEDVYEQYV. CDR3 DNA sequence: TGCACCAGCAGCTCCTTACCGGGACTAGCGGGGGAAGACGTCTACGAGCAGTACGTC.

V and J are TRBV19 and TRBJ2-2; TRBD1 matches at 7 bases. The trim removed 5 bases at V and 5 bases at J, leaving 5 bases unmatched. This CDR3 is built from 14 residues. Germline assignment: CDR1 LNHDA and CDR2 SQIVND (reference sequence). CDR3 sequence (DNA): TGTGCCAGTAGTGTTGGGACAGTTACCGGGGAGCTGTTTTTT. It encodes CASSVGTVTGELFF. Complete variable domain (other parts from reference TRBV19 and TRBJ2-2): DGGITQSPKYLFRKEGQNVTLSCEQNLNHDAMYWYRQDPGQGLRLIYYSQIVNDFQKGDIAEGYSVSREKKESFPLTVTSAQKNPTAFYLCASSVGTVTGELFFGEGSRLTVL.

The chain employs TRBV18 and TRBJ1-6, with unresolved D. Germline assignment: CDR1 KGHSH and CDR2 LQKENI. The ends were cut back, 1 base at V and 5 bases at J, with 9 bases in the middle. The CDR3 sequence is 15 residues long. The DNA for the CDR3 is TGTGCCAGCTCACCACGCAGCCAAAATAATTCACCCCTCCACTTT. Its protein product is CASSPRSQNNSPLHF. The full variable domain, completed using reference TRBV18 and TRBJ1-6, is NAGVMQNPRHLVRRRGQEARLRCSPMKGHSHVYWYRQLPEEGLKFMVYLQKENIIDESGMPKERFSAEFPKEGPSILRIQQVVRGDSAAYFCASSPRSQNNSPLHFGNGTRLTVT.

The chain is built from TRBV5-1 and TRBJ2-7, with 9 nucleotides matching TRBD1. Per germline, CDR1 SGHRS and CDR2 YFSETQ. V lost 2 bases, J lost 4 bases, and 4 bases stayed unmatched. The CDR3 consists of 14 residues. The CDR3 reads CASSFLDRGYEQYF. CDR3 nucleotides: TGCGCCAGCAGCTTTTTGGACAGGGGTTACGAGCAGTACTTC.

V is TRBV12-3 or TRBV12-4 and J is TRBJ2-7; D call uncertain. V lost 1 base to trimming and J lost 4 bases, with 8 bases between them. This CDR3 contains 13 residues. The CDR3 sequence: CASSLEPGYEQYF. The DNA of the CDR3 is TGTGCCAGCAGTTTAGAGCCGGGTTACGAGCAGTACTTC.